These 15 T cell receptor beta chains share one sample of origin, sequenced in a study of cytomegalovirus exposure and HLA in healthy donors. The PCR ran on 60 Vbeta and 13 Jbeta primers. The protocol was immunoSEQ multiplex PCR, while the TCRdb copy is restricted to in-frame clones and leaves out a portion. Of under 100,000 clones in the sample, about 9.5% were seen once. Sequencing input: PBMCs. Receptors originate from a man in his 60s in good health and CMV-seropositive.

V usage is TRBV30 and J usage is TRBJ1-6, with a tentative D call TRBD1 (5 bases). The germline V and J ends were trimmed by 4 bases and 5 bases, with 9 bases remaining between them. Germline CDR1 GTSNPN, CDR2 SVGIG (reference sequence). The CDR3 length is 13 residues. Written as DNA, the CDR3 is TGTGCCTGGAATGACAGAGATAATTCACCCCTCCACTTT. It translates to CAWNDRDNSPLHF.

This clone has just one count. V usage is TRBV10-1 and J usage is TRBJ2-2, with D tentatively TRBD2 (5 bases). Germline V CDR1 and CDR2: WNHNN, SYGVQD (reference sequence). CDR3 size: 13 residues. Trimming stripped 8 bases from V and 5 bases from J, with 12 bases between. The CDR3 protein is CASAGLSTGELFF. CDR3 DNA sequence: TGCGCCAGCGCTGGACTCTCAACCGGGGAGCTGTTTTTT.

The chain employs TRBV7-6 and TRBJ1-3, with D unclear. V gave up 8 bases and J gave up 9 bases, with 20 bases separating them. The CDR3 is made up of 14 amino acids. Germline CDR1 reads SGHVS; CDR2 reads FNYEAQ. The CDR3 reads CASSPTQAVGTIYF. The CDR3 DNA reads TGTGCCAGCTCCCCGACTCAAGCGGTGGGCACCATATATTTT.

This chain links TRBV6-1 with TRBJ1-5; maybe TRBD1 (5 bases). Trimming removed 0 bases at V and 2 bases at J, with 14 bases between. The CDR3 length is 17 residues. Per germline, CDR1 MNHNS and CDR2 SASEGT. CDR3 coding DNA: TGTGCCAGCAGTGAAGCGCGGGGCGGTAAAGGCAATCAGCCCCAGCATTTT. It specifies CASSEARGGKGNQPQHF.

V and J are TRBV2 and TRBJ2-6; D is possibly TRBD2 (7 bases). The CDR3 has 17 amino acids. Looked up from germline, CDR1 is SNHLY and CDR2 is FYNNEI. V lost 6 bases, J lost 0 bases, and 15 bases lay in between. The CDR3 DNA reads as TGTGCCAGCAGGGGAGGGGGGGGTCTCTCTGGGGCCAACGTCCTGACTTTC. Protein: CASRGGGGLSGANVLTF. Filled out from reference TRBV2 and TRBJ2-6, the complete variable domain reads EPEVTQTPSHQVTQMGQEVILRCVPISNHLYFYWYRQILGQKVEFLVSFYNNEISEKSEIFDDQFSVERPDGSNFTLKIRSTKLEDSAMYFCASRGGGGLSGANVLTFGAGSRLTVL.

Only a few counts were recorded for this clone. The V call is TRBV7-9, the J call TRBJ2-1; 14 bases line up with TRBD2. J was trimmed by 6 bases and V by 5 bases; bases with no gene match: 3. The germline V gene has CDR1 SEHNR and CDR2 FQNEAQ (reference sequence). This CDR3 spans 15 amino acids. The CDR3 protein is CASSLGTSGSNEQFF. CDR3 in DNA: TGTGCCAGCAGCCTCGGGACTAGCGGGAGCAATGAGCAGTTCTTC. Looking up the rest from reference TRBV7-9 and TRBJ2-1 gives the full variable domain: DTGVSQNPRHKITKRGQNVTFRCDPISEHNRLYWYRQTLGQGPEFLTYFQNEAQLEKSRLLSDRFSAERPKGSFSTLEIQRTEQGDSAMYLCASSLGTSGSNEQFFGPGTRLTVL.

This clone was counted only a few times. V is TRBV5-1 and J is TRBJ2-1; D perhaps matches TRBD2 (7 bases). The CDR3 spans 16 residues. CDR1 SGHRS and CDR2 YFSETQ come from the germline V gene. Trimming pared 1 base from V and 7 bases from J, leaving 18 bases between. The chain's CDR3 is CASSLRTDREANEQFF. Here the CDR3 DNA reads TGCGCCAGCAGCTTGAGGACAGACCGGGAGGCGAATGAGCAGTTCTTC.

The CDR3 bases are TGTGCCAGCAGCCCTGGACAGTATGCCTACGAGCAGTACGTC. The encoded protein is CASSPGQYAYEQYV. This chain uses TRBV28 with TRBJ2-7; D perhaps matches TRBD1 (6 bases). Trimming took off 6 bases at V and 2 bases at J, with 14 bases between the two ends. The CDR3 contains 14 residues. Germline-derived CDR1 and CDR2 are MDHEN and SYDVKM.

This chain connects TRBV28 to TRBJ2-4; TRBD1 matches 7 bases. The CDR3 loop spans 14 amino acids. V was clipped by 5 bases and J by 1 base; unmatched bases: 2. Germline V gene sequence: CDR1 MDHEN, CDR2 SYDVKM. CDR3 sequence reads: CASSEQGAKNIQYF. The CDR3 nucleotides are TGTGCCAGCAGTGAACAGGGGGCCAAAAACATTCAGTACTTC.

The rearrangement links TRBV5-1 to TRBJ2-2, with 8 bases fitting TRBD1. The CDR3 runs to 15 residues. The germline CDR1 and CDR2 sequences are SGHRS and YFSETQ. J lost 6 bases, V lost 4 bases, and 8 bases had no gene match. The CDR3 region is CASSEGTGTPGELFF. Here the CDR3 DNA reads TGCGCCAGCAGCGAGGGGACAGGAACCCCCGGGGAGCTGTTTTTT.

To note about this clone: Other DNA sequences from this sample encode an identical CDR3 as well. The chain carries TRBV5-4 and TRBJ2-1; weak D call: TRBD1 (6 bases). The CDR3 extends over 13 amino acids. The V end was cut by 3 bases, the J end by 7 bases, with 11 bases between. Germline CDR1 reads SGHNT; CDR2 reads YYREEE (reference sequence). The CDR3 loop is CASSWGPGNEQFF. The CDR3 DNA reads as TGTGCCAGCAGCTGGGGGCCGGGAAATGAGCAGTTCTTC.

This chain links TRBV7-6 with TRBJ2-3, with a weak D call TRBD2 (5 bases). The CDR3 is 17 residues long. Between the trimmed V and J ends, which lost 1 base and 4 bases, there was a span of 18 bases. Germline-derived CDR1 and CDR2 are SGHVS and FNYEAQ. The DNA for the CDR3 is TGTGCCAGCAGCTTAGGACTGGGAGACTCACATTCAGATACGCAGTATTTT. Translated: CASSLGLGDSHSDTQYF.

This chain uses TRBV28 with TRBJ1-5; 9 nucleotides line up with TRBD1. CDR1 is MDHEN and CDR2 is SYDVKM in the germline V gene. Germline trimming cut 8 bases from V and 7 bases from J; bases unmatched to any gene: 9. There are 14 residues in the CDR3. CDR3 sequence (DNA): TGTGCCAGCCGGACAGGGGAACGGTCACAGCCCCAGCATTTT. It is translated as CASRTGERSQPQHF.

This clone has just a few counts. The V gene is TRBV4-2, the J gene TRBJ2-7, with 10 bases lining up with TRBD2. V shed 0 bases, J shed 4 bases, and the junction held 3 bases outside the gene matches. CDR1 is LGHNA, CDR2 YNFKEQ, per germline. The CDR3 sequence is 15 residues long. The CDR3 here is CASSQEGTSAYEQYF. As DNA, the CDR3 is TGTGCCAGCAGCCAAGAAGGGACTAGCGCGTACGAGCAGTACTTC.

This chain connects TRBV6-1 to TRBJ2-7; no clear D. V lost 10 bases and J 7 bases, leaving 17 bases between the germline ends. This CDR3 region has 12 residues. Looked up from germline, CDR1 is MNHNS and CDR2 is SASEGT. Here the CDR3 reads CATFDGPGEQYV. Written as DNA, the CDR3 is TGTGCCACCTTCGACGGCCCTGGAGAGCAGTACGTC.